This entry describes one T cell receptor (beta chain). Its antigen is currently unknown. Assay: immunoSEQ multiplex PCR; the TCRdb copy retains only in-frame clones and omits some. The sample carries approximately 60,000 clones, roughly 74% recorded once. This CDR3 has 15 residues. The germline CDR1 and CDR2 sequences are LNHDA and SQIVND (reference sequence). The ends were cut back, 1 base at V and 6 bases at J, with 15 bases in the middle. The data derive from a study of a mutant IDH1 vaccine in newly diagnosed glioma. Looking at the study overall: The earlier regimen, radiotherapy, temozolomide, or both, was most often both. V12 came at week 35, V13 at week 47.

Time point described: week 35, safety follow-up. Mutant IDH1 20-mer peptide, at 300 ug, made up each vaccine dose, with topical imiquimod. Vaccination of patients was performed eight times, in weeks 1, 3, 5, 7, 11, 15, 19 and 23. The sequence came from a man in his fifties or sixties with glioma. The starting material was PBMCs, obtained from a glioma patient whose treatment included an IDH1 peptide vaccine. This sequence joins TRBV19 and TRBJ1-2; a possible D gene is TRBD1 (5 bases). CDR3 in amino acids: CASSIGLAGWNGYTF. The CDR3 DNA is TGTGCCAGTAGTATAGGGCTGGCAGGGTGGAATGGCTACACCTTC.